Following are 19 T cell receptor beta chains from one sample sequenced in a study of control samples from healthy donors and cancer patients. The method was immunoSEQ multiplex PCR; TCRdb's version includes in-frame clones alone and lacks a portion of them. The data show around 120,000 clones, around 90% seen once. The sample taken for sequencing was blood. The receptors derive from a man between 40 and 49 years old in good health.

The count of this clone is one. This chain's CDR3 is CASSLDRVSDTQYF. As DNA, the CDR3 is TGCGCCAGCAGCTTGGACAGGGTGTCAGATACGCAGTATTTT. V and J are TRBV5-1 and TRBJ2-3, with a possible D match to TRBD1 (6 bases). Germline V gene lookup returns CDR1 SGHRS and CDR2 YFSETQ. V was pared by 0 bases and J by 4 bases, with 9 bases between. CDR3 length: 14 amino acids.

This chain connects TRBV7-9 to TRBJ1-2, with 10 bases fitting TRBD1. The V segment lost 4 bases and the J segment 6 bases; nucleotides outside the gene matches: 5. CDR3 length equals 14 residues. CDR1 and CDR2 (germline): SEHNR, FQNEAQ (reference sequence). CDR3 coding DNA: TGTGCCAGCAGCTCAGGGACAGGGGACAATGGCTACACCTTC. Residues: CASSSGTGDNGYTF.

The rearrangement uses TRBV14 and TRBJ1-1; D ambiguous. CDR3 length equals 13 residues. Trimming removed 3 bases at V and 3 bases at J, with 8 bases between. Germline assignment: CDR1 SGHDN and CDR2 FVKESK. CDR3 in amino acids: CASSQARYTEAFF. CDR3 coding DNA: TGTGCCAGCAGCCAGGCTAGGTACACTGAAGCTTTCTTT.

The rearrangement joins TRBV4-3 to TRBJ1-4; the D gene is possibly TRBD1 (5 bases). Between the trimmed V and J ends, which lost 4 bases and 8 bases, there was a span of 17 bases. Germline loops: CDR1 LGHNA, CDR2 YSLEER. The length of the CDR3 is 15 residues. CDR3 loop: CASSPPGTGTEKLFF. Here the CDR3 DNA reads TGCGCCAGCAGCCCCCCCGGGACGGGCACCGAAAAACTGTTTTTT.

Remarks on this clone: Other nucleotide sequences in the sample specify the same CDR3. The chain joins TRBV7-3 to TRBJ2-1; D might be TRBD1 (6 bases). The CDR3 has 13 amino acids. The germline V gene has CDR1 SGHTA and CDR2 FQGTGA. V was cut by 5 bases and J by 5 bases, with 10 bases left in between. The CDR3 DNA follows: TGTGCCAGCAGCCTAGACAGGCACAATGAGCAGTTCTTC. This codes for CASSLDRHNEQFF.

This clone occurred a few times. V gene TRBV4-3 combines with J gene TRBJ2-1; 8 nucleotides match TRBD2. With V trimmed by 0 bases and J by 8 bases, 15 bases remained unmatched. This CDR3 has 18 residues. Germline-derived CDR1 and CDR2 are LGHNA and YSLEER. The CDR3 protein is CASSQDGGGGPGGDEQFF. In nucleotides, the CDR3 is TGCGCCAGCAGCCAAGATGGGGGCGGGGGGCCCGGCGGGGATGAGCAGTTCTTC.

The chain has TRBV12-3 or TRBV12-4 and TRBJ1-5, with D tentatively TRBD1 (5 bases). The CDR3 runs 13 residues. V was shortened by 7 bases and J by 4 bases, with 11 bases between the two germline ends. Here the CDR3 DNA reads TGTGCCAGCACCCTTGGGGGGAATCAGCCCCAGCATTTT. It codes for CASTLGGNQPQHF.

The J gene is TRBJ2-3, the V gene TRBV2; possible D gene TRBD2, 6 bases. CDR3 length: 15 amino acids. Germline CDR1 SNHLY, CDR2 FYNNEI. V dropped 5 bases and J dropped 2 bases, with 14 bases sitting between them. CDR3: CASSSTSPNTDTQYF. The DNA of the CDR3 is TGTGCCAGCAGTTCTACTAGCCCGAACACAGATACGCAGTATTTT.

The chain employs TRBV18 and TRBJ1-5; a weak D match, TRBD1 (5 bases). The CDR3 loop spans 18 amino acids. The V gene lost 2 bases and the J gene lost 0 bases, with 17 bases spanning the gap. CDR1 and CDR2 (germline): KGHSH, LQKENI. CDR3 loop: CASSPVADSRYSNQPQHF. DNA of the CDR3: TGTGCCAGCTCACCAGTTGCAGACAGCCGCTATAGCAATCAGCCCCAGCATTTT.

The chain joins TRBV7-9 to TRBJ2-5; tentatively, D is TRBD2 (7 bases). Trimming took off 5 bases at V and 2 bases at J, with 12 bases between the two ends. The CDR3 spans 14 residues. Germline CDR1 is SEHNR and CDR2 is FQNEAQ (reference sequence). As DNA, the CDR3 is TGTGCCAGCAGCACCCGGGGGGCTCAAGAGACCCAGTACTTC. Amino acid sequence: CASSTRGAQETQYF. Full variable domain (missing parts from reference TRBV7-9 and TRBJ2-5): DTGVSQNPRHKITKRGQNVTFRCDPISEHNRLYWYRQTLGQGPEFLTYFQNEAQLEKSRLLSDRFSAERPKGSFSTLEIQRTEQGDSAMYLCASSTRGAQETQYFGPGTRLLVL.

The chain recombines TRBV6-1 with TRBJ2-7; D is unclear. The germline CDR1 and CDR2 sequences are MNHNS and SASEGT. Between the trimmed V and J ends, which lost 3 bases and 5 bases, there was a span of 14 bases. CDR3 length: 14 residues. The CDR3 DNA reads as TGTGCCAGCAGTGACGGAGTTACGTTGAACGAGCAGTACTTC. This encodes CASSDGVTLNEQYF.

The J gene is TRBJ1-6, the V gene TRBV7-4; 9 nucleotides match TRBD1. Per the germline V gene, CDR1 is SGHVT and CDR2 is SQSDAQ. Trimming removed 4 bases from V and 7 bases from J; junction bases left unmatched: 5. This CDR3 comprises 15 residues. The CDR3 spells CASSCGQGRNSPLHF. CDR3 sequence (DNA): TGTGCCAGCAGCTGCGGACAGGGGCGGAATTCACCCCTCCACTTT.

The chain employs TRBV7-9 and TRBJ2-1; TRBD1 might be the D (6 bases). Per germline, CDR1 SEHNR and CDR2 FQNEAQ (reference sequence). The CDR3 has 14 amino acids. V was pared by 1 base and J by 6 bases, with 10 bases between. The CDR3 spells CASSLVGAANEQFF. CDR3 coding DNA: TGTGCCAGCAGCTTAGTGGGGGCCGCCAATGAGCAGTTCTTC.

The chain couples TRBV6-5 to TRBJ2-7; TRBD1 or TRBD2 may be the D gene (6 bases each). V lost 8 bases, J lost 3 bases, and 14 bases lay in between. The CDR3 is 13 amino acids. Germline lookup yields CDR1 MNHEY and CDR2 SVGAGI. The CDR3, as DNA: TGTGCCAGCGCCCGGGGGCCCATCTACGAGCAGTACTTC. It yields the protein CASARGPIYEQYF.

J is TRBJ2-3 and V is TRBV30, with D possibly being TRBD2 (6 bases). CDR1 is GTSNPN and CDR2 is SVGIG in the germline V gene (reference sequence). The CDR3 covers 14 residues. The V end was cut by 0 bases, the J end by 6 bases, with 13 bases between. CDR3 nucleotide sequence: TGTGCCTGGAGTGTGAAGGGGAGGTCTGATACGCAGTATTTT. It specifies CAWSVKGRSDTQYF.

The CDR3 loop is CASSPGTTQGEQYF. The CDR3 DNA is TGTGCCAGCTCACCTGGGACCACTCAGGGGGAGCAGTACTTC. The chain is built from TRBV18 and TRBJ2-7; maybe TRBD1 (6 bases). Germline CDR1 reads KGHSH; CDR2 reads LQKENI. The CDR3 runs to 14 residues. Trimming took off 3 bases at V and 7 bases at J, with 16 bases between the two ends.

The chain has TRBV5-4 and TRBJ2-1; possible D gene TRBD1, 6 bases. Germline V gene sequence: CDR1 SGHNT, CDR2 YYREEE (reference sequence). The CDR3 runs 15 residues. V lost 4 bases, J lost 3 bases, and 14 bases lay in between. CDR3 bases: TGTGCCAGCAGCCGGGGACAAATAAGCTACAATGAGCAGTTCTTC. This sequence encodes CASSRGQISYNEQFF.

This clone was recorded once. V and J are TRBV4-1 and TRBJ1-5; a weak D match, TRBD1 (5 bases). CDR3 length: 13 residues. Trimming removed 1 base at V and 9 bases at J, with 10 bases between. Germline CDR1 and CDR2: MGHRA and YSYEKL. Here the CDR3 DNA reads TGCGCCAGCAGCCAAGTCTACGGGGGGCCCCAGCATTTT. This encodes CASSQVYGGPQHF.

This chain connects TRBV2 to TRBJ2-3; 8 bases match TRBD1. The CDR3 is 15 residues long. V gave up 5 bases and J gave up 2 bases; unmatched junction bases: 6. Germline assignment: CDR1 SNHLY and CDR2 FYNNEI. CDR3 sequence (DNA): TGTGCCAGCAGTATTTCAGGGGGCCTCACAGATACGCAGTATTTT. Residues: CASSISGGLTDTQYF. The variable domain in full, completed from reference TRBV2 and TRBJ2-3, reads EPEVTQTPSHQVTQMGQEVILRCVPISNHLYFYWYRQILGQKVEFLVSFYNNEISEKSEIFDDQFSVERPDGSNFTLKIRSTKLEDSAMYFCASSISGGLTDTQYFGPGTRLTVL.